Each of the 2 T cell receptor beta chains below was sequenced from the same sample in a study of PD-1 blockade in classical Hodgkin lymphoma. As to time point: cycle 4 day 1 (C4D1), after around six weeks of nivolumab. The patients all showed relapse after autologous stem cell transplantation, while their brentuximab vedotin exposure varied. Purification of CD4+ T cells from thawed PBMCs was performed via magnetic negative selection. Some clones are missing from TCRdb's copy, which holds only in-frame ones; the method was immunoSEQ multiplex PCR. The sample includes roughly 35,000 clones, approximately 90% of them seen just once. The material was CD4+ T cells from blood, obtained before the fourth cycle of nivolumab. These receptor sequences come from a human donor with classical Hodgkin lymphoma.

This chain joins TRBV11-3 and TRBJ2-1; 13 positions match TRBD2. This CDR3 spans 18 amino acids. V lost 5 bases, J lost 5 bases, and 12 bases stayed unmatched. CDR1 and CDR2 from the germline V gene are SGHNT and YENEEA. CDR3 sequence reads: CASSPRTSGRGNNNEQFF. The CDR3 DNA reads TGTGCCAGCAGCCCTAGGACTAGCGGGAGAGGCAATAACAATGAGCAGTTCTTC.

The chain couples TRBV4-2 to TRBJ1-2; D remains unclear. CDR3 size: 16 residues. Germline V gene lookup returns CDR1 LGHNA and CDR2 YNFKEQ. V was pared by 0 bases and J by 2 bases, with 13 bases between. Here the CDR3 reads CASSQDLSTRNYGYTF. For the CDR3, the DNA is TGTGCCAGCAGCCAAGATCTGAGTACGCGGAACTATGGCTACACCTTC.